This record looks at one T cell receptor (beta chain) sequence and its context. This clonotype has a handful of counts. What this receptor recognizes is not known. Base qualities are not at hand, and no much larger clone is one base apart. Preparation of the library involved 5' RACE. The second PCR ran for roughly 6 to 11 cycles and used a J-beta primer mix along with a sample-barcoded 5' primer. A unique molecular identifier was introduced onto each TCR beta cDNA molecule by a template-switch 5' adaptor carrying 12 random nucleotides. At least 2.5 million CDR3-containing paired-end reads were obtained from each sample. The Mint cDNA synthesis kit, primed by a TRBC-specific oligonucleotide, was used to synthesize first-strand cDNA from all RNA. Following uracil-DNA glycosylase treatment, a first 18-cycle PCR with universal primers M1SS and BC2_uni_R was performed on all cDNA. Per the authors' processing: Normalization of each sample was performed by random selection of 1 million high-quality reads, each carrying a distinct molecular identifier. Reads with shared molecular identifiers were discarded instead of being binned into consensus sequences. MiTCR, run with a Q25 quality threshold and the strictest error-elimination algorithm, handled CDR3 identification, clonotype clustering and error correction. A nonparametric unseen species model with Euler transformation was used to estimate a lower bound on total TCR beta diversity. TCRdb reran the public reads through fastp at Q25 and MiXCR, keeping productive beta chains. Identical CDR3 protein sequences are pooled into one entry, listed with their most common genes and DNA. The V and J calls come from TCRdb's annotation, not from the publication. The sample table holds approximately 2,000,000 distinct CDR3 sequences, of which roughly two fifths were seen once. The leading ten clones occupy 20% to 25% of the sample.

The donors were under 40 Caucasian individuals from Russia, aged 6 to 90 years, who were systemically healthy. Each donor gave ten milliliters of peripheral blood, collected into EDTA-treated Vacutainer tubes. Ficoll-Paque density-gradient centrifugation was used to isolate PBMCs, with at least 6.5 million per sample. Trizol reagent was used to extract total RNA from PBMCs, with at least 6 micrograms per sample. For every donor, flow cytometry on a PBMC aliquot measured the percentage of naive CD45RAhigh/CD27high T cells. The sample is drawn from a study of blood T cells in healthy people across ages (dated by TCRdb to the mid-2010s). In the study overall: Template switching captured roughly one uniquely barcoded TCR beta cDNA molecule per two T cells in model experiments. The donors were divided into four age groups: young (average approximately 15 years), middle-aged (roughly 42), aged (under 70) and long-lived (nearly 85). Donors of different ages were randomly distributed across sequencing lanes to avoid experimental bias. Using the same blood draw, the study looked at two additional independent replicas of 1 million unique cDNA reads for two donors, one aged 18 to 30 and the other aged 80 or older. Using deep sequencing normalized with unique cDNA molecular identifiers, the study measured how TCR beta repertoire diversity changes with age.

Results and caveats for the whole study, not just this receptor: The percentage of naive T cells measured by flow cytometry correlated strongly with observed TCR beta diversity. Compared with the aged group, the long-lived group had more naive CD4+ T cells, fewer expanded clones and increased TCR diversity, a pattern suggesting age selection. As age increased, observed TCR beta diversity per million T cells dropped in a roughly linear way, and a significant reduction was already evident by age about 40. Total diversity estimates from one million sequenced T cells were considered lower bounds and underestimates. Because the CMV infection status of the donors was unknown, age-related changes in expanded clonotypes may potentially have been confounded. Conclusive comparison of naive and antigen-experienced compartments was prevented by the profiling of bulk unsorted PBMCs.

V gives up 4 bases and J gives up 3 bases, and the segment between their germline ends measures 16 bases. CDR1 MNHEY and CDR2 SVGAGI were looked up in the germline V gene. The CDR3 covers 16 residues, taking in both the cysteine and the phenylalanine. The read is trimmed to its CDR3 DNA, 48 bases read in frame from base 1. The V and J segments used are TRBV6-5 and TRBJ2-4; the D gene is perhaps TRBD1 or TRBD2, as each covers 5 bases. This clonotype was sampled from a human donor in good health. The sequencing sample was made of blood. In nucleotides, the sequence is TGTGCCAGCAGTTCGCCTGGGACCCTAGGCAAAAACATTCAGTACTTC. This encodes CASSSPGTLGKNIQYF.